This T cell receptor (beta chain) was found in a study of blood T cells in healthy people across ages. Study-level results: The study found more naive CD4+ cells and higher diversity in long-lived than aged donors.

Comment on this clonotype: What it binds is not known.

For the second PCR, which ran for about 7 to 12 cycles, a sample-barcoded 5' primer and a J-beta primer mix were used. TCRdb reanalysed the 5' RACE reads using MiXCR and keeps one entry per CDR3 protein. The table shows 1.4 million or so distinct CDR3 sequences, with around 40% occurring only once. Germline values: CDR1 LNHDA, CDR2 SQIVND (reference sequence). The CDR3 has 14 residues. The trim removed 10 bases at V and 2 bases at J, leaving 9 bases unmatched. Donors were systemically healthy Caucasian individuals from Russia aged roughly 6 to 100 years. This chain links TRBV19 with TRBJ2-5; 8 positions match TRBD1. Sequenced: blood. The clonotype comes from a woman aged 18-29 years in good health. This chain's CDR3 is CAKDLRTGQETQYF. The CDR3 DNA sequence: TGTGCCAAGGACCTCCGGACAGGGCAAGAGACCCAGTACTTC.